The present T cell receptor beta chain was sequenced within a study of somatic mutations in cytotoxic T cells in rheumatoid arthritis. Profiling relied on immunoSEQ multiplex PCR, and the TCRdb table lists in-frame clones only, not all of them. The sample lists around 9,700 clones; about 79% were seen once. The CDR3 runs 16 residues. The germline V gene has CDR1 SGHDT and CDR2 YYEEEE. V gave up 4 bases and J gave up 12 bases; unmatched junction bases: 10. Sequencing was done on a sample of CD8+ T cells sorted from blood. This clonotype originated in an adult with rheumatoid arthritis. The chain joins TRBV5-6 to TRBJ2-1; 16 nucleotides line up with TRBD2. CDR3 bases: TGTGCCAGCAGCCTGGAGGGGACTAGCGGGAGGGGGTGGCAGTTCTTC. This translates into CASSLEGTSGRGWQFF.